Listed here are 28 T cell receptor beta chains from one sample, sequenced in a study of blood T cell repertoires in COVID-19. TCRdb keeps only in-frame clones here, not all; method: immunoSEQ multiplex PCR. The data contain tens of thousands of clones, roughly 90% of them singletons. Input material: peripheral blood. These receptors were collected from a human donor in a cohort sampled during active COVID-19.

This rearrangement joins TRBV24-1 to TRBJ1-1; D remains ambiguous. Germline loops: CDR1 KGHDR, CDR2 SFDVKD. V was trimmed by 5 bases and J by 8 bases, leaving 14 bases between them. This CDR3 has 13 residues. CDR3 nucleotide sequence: TGTGCCACCAGTGGATCTAGTCGGTCAGAAGCTTTCTTT. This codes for CATSGSSRSEAFF.

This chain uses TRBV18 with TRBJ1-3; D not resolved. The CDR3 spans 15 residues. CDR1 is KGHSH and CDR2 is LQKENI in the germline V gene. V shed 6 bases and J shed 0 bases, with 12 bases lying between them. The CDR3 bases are TGTGCCAGCTCCGACACAGCCAACTCTGGAAACACCATATATTTT. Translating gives CASSDTANSGNTIYF.

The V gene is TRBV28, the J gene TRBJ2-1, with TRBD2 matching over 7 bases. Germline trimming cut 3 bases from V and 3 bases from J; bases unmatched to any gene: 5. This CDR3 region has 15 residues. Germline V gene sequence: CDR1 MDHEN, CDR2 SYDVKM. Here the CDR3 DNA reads TGTGCCAGCAGTTTGCGCGGGGGAATCTACAATGAGCAGTTCTTC. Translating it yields CASSLRGGIYNEQFF.

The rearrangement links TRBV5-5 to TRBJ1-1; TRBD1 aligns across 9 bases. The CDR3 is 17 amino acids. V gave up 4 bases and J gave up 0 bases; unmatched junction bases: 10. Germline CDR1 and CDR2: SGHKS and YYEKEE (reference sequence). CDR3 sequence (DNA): TGTGCCAGCAGCGCCGTCCCGGGACAGGGTTTGAACACTGAAGCTTTCTTT. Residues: CASSAVPGQGLNTEAFF.

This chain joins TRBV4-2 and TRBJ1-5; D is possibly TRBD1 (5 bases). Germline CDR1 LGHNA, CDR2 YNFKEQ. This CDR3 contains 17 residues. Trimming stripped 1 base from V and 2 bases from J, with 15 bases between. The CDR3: CASSQGLGAQGNQPQHF. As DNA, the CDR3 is TGTGCCAGCAGCCAAGGGTTAGGGGCGCAGGGCAATCAGCCCCAGCATTTT.

DNA of the CDR3: TGTGCCATCAGGCCGGGACAACGTTGGAGCGGCAACTACGAGCAGTACTTC. Its protein product is CAIRPGQRWSGNYEQYF. The genes are TRBV10-3 and TRBJ2-7, with D possibly TRBD1 on 6 matching bases. This CDR3 contains 17 residues. Germline V gene sequence: CDR1 ENHRY, CDR2 SYGVKD. Trimming left V 6 bases short and J 3 bases short, with 24 bases between.

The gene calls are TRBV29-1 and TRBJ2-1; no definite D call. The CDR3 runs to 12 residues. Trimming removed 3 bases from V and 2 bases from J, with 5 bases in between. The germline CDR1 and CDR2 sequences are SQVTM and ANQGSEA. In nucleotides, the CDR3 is TGCAGCGTTGATGGAGCCTACAATGAGCAGTTCTTC. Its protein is CSVDGAYNEQFF.

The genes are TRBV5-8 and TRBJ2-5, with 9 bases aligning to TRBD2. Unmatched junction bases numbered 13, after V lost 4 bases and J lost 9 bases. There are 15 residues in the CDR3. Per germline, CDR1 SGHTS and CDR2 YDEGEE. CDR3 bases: TGTGCCAGCAGCAATGTTGGCGGGGGGGCCGAGGCCCAGTACTTC. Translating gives CASSNVGGGAEAQYF. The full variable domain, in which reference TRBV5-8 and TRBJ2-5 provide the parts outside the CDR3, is EAGVTQSPTHLIKTRGQQATLRCSPISGHTSVYWYQQALGLGLQFLLWYDEGEERNRGNFPPRFSGRQFPNYSSELNVNALELEDSALYLCASSNVGGGAEAQYFGPGTRLLVL.

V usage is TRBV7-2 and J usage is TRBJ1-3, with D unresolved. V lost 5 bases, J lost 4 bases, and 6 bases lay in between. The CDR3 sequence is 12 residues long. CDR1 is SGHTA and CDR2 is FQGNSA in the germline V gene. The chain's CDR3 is CASSPSGNTIYF. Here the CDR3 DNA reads TGTGCCAGCAGCCCTTCCGGAAACACCATATATTTT.

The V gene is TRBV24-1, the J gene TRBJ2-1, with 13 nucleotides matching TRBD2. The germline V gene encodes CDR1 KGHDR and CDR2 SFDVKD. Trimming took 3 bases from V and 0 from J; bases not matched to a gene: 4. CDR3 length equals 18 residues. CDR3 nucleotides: TGTGCCACCAGTGATCCCAGGACTAGCGGGAGCTCCTACAATGAGCAGTTCTTC. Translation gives CATSDPRTSGSSYNEQFF.

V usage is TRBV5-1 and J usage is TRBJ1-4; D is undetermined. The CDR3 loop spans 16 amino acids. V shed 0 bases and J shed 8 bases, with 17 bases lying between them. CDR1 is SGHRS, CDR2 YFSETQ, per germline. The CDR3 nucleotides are TGCGCCAGCAGCTTGGTTGTTGTCAGTGCCCAAGAAAAACTGTTTTTT. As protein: CASSLVVVSAQEKLFF.

DNA of the CDR3: TGTGCCAGCAGCGCCAAAGACAGGGTCCTTACTGAAGCTTTCTTT. This codes for CASSAKDRVLTEAFF. The chain uses TRBV9 and TRBJ1-1; TRBD1 matches at 7 bases. Trimming took 3 bases from V and 5 from J; bases not matched to a gene: 10. The CDR3 runs 15 residues. Germline V lookup: CDR1 SGDLS, CDR2 YYNGEE.

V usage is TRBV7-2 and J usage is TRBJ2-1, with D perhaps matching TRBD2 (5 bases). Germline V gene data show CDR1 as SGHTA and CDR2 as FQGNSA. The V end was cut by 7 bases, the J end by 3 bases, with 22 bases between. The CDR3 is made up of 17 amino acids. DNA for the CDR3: TGTGCCAGCACCCCCGGGTGGTATGGCGGAGGCTACAATGAGCAGTTCTTC. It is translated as CASTPGWYGGGYNEQFF.

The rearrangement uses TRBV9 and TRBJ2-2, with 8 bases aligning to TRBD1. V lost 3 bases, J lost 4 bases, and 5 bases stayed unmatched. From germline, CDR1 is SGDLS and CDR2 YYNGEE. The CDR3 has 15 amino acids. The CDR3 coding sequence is TGTGCCAGCAGCGCGACAGGGGAGGTCACCGGGGAGCTGTTTTTT. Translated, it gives CASSATGEVTGELFF.

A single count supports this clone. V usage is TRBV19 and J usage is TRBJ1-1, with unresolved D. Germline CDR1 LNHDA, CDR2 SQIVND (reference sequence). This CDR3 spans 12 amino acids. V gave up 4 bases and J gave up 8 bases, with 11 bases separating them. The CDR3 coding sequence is TGTGCCAGTAGTACCGCGGGTGACGAAGCTTTCTTT. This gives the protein CASSTAGDEAFF.

The CDR3 loop reads CASSSTGAQETQYF. In DNA, the CDR3 is TGCGCCAGCAGCTCAACAGGGGCCCAAGAGACCCAGTACTTC. The chain is built from TRBV5-1 and TRBJ2-5; 7 nucleotides agree with TRBD1. V dropped 3 bases and J dropped 1; count of bases not matched to a gene: 3. Germline loops: CDR1 SGHRS, CDR2 YFSETQ. The CDR3 is 14 amino acids.

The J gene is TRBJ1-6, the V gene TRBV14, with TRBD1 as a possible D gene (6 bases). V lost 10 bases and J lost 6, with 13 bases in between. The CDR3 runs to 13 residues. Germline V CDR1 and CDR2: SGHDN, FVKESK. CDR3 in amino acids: CATWTVPNSPLHF. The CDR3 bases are TGTGCCACATGGACAGTTCCTAATTCACCCCTCCACTTT. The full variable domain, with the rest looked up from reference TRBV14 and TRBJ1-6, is EAGVTQFPSHSVIEKGQTVTLRCDPISGHDNLYWYRRVMGKEIKFLLHFVKESKQDESGMPNNRFLAERTGGTYSTLKVQPAELEDSGVYFCATWTVPNSPLHFGNGTRLTVT.

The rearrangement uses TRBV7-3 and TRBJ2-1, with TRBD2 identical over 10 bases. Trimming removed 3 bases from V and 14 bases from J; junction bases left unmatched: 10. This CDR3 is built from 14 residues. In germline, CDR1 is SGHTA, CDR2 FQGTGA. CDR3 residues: CASSFQSGGANKFF. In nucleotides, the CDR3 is TGTGCCAGCAGCTTCCAAAGCGGGGGGGCTAATAAGTTCTTC.

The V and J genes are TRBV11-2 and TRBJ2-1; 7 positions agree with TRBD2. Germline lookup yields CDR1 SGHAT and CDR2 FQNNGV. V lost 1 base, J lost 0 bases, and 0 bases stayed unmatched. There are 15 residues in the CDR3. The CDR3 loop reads CASSLGTSSYNEQFF. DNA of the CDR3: TGTGCCAGCAGCTTAGGGACTAGCTCCTACAATGAGCAGTTCTTC.

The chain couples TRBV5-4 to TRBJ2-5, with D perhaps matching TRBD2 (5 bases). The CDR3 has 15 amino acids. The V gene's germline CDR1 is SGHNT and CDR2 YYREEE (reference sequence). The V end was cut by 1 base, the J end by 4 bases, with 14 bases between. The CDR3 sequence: CASSLIGIGGETQYF. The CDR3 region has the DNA TGTGCCAGCAGCTTGATCGGGATTGGAGGAGAGACCCAGTACTTC.

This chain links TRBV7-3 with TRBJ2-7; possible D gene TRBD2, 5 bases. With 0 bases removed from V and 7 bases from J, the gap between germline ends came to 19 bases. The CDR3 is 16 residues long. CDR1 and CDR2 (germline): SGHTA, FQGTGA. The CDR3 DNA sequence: TGTGCCAGCAGCTTAACGAACGTATCCGCCCGCGGGGAGCAGTACTTC. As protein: CASSLTNVSARGEQYF. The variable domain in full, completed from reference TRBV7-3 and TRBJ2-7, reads GAGVSQTPSNKVTEKGKYVELRCDPISGHTALYWYRQSLGQGPEFLIYFQGTGAADDSGLPNDRFFAVRPEGSVSTLKIQRTERGDSAVYLCASSLTNVSARGEQYFGPGTRLTVT.

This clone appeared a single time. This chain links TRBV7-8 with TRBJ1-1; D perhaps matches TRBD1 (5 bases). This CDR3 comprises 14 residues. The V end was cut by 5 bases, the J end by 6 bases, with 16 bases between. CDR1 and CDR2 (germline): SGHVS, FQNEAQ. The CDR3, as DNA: TGTGCCAGCAGCCAACCCGGACGGGGGGCTGAAGCTTTCTTT. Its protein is CASSQPGRGAEAFF. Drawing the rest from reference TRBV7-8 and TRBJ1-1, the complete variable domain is GAGVSQSPRYKVAKRGQDVALRCDPISGHVSLFWYQQALGQGPEFLTYFQNEAQLDKSGLPSDRFFAERPEGSVSTLKIQRTQQEDSAVYLCASSQPGRGAEAFFGQGTRLTVV.

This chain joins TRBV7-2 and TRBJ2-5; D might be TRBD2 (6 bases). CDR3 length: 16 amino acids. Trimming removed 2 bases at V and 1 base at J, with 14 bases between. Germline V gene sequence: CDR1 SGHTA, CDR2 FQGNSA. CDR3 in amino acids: CASSLYGTEGQETQYF. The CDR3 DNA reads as TGTGCCAGCAGCTTATACGGGACTGAGGGCCAAGAGACCCAGTACTTC.

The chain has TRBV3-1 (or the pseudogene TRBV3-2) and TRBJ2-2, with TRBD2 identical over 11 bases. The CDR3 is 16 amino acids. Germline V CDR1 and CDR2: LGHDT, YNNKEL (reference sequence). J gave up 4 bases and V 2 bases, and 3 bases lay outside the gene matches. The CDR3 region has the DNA TGTGCCAGCAGCCAAACTAGCGGGGGATCCACCGGGGAGCTGTTTTTT. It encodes CASSQTSGGSTGELFF.

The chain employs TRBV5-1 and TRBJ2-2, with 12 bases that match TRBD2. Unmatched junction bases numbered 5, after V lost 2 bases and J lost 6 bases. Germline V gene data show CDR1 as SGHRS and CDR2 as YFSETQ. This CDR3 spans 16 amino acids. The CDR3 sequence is CASSFVTSGSSGELFF. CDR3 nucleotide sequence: TGCGCCAGCAGCTTCGTGACTAGCGGGAGTTCCGGGGAGCTGTTTTTT.

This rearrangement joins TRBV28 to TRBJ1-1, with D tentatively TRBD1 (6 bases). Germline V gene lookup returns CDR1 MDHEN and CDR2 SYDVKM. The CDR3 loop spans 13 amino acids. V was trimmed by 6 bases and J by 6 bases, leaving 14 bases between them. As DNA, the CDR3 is TGTGCCAGCAGCCCCAGGGGCAGGGCTGAAGCTTTCTTT. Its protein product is CASSPRGRAEAFF.

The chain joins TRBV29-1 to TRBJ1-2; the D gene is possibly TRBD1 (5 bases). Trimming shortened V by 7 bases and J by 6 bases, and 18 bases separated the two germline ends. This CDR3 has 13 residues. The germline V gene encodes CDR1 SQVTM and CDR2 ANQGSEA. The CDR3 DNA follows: TGCAGCGCCATCGGGGGTCGGGCACATGGCTACACCTTC. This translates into CSAIGGRAHGYTF. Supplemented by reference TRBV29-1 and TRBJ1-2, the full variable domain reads SAVISQKPSRDICQRGTSLTIQCQVDSQVTMMFWYRQQPGQSLTLIATANQGSEATYESGFVIDKFPISRPNLTFSTLTVSNMSPEDSSIYLCSAIGGRAHGYTFGSGTRLTVV.

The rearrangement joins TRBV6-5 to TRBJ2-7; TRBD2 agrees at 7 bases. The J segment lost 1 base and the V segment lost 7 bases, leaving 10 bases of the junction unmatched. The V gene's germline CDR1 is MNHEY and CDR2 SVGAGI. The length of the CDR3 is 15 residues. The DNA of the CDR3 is TGTGCCAGCACCACCCCCAAGGGAGGGTCCTACGAGCAGTACTTC. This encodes CASTTPKGGSYEQYF.